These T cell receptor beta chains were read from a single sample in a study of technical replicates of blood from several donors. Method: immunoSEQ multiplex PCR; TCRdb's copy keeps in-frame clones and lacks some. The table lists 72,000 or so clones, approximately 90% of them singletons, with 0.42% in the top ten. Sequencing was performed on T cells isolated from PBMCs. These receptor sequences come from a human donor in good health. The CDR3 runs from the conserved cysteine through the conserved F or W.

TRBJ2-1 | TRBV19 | CASKESSYNEQFF
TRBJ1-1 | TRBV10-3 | CAISEVDFNTEAFF
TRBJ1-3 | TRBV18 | CASSPRSQDGGASSGNTIYF
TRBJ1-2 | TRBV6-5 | CASSYSGRSRNGYTF
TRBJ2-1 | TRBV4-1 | CASSQGGRAGHNEQFF
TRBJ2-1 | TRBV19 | CASGRQSYEQFF
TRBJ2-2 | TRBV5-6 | CASSLWTANTGELFF
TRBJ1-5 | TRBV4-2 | CASSQDPVQPQHF
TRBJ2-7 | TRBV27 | CASGPSGNYEQYF
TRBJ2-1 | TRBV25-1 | CASSQAGAYNEQFF
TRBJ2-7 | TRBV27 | CASRQDRGSLYEQYF
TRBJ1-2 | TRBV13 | CASSLGQPVHGYTF
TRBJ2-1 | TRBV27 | CASTTGGSYNEQFF
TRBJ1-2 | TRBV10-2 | CASSESNGGYTF
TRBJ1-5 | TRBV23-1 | CASTQGQYSNQPQHF
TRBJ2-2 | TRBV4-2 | CASSPRTSGSPLGGELFF
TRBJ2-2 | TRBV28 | CASRTSSGTANTGELFF
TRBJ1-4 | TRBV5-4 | CASSGGTGQVEKLFF
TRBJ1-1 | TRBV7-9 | CASSSGQVAAEAFF
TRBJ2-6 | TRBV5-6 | CASSSQSSGANVLTF